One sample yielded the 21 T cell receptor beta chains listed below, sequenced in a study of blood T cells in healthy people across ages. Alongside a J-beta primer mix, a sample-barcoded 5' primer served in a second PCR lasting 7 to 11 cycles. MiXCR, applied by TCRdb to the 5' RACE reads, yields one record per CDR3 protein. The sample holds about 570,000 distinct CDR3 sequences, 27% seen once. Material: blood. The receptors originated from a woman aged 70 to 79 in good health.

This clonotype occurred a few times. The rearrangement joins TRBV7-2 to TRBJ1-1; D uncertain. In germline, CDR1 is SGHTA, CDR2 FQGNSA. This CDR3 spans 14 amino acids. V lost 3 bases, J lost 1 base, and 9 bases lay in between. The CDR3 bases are TGTGCCAGCAGCTTCGGACTGACGAACACTGAAGCTTTCTTT. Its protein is CASSFGLTNTEAFF.

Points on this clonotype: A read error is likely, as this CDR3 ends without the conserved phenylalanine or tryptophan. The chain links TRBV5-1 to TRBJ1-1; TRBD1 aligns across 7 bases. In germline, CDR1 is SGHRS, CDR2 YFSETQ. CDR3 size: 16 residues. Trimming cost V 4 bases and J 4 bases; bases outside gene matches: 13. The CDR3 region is CASSPRQGSLGTEAFL. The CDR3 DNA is TGCGCCAGCAGCCCGCGACAGGGATCGCTGGGCACTGAAGCTTTCCTT.

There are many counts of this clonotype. The CDR3 nucleotides read TGTGCCAGCAGCTTAGGTGACGCCTCGAGGGCTGAAGCTTTCTTT. It yields the protein CASSLGDASRAEAFF. This chain uses TRBV7-8 with TRBJ1-1; unclear D gene. The CDR3 sequence is 15 residues long. Germline assignment: CDR1 SGHVS and CDR2 FQNEAQ. The V end lost 1 base, the J end lost 6 bases, and 15 bases lay between the germline ends.

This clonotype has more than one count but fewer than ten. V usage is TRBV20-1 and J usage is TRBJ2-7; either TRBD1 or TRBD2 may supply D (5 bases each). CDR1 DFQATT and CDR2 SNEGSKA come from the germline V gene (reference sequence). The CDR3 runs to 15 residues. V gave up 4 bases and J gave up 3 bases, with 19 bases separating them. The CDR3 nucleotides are TGCAGTGCTACCCCGGGGACCTACCCTTACTACGAGCAGTACTTC. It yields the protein CSATPGTYPYYEQYF.

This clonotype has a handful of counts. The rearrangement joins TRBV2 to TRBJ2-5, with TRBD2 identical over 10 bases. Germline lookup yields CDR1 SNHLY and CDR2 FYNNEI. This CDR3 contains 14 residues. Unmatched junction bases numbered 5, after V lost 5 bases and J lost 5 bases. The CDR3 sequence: CASSSGGAEETQYF. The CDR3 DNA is TGTGCCAGCAGTAGCGGGGGGGCCGAGGAGACCCAGTACTTC.

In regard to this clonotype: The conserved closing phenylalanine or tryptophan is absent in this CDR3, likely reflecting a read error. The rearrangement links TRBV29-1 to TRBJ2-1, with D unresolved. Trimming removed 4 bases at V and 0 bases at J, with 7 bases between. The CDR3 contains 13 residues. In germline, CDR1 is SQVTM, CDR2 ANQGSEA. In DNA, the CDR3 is TGCAGCGTTGGAACGAGCTCCTACAATGAGCAGTTCCTC. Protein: CSVGTSSYNEQFL.

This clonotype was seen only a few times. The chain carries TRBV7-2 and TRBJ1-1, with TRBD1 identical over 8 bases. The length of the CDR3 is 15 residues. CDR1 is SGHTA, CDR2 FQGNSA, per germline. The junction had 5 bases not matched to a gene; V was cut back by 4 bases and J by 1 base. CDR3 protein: CASSYRGSRNTEAFF. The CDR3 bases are TGTGCCAGCAGCTACAGGGGGTCTAGGAACACTGAAGCTTTCTTT.

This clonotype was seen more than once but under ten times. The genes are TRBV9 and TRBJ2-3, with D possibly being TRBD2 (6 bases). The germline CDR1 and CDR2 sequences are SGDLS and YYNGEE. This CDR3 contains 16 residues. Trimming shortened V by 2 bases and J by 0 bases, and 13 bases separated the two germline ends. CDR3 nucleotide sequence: TGTGCCAGCAGCGTCGGGGGAGCATATAGCACAGATACGCAGTATTTT. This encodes CASSVGGAYSTDTQYF. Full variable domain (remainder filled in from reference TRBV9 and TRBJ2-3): DSGVTQTPKHLITATGQRVTLRCSPRSGDLSVYWYQQSLDQGLQFLIQYYNGEERAKGNILERFSAQQFPDLHSELNLSSLELGDSALYFCASSVGGAYSTDTQYFGPGTRLTVL.

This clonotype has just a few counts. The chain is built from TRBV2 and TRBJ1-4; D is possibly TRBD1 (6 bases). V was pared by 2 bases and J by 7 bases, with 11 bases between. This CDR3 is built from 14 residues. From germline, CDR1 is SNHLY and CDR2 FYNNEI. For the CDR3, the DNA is TGTGCCAGCAGTGAAAGGCGGGACACTGAAAAACTGTTTTTT. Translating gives CASSERRDTEKLFF. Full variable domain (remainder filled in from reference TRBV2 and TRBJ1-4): EPEVTQTPSHQVTQMGQEVILRCVPISNHLYFYWYRQILGQKVEFLVSFYNNEISEKSEIFDDQFSVERPDGSNFTLKIRSTKLEDSAMYFCASSERRDTEKLFFGSGTQLSVL.

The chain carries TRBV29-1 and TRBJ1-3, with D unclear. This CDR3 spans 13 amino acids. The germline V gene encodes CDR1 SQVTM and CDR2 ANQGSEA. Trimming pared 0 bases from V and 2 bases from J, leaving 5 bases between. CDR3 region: CSVEEGTGNTIYF. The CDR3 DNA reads TGCAGCGTTGAAGAGGGGACTGGAAACACCATATATTTT.

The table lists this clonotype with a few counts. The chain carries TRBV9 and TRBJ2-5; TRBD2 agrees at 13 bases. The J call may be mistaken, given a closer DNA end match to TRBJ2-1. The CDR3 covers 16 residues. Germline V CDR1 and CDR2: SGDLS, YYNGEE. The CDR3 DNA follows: TGTGCCAGCAGCGCCTCCGGGACTAGCGGGGTGGGTGAGCAGTTCTTC. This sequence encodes CASSASGTSGVGEQFF.

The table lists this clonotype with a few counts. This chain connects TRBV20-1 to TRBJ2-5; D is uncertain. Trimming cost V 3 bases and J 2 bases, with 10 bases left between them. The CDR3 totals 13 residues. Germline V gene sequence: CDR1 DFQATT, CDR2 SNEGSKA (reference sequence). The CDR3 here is CSASGWDQETQYF. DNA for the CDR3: TGCAGTGCTAGCGGTTGGGATCAAGAGACCCAGTACTTC.

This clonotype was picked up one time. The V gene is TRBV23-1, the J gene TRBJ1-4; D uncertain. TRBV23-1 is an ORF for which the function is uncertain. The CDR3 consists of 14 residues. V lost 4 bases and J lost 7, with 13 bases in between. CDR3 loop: CASSRGEWSEKLFF. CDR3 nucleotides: TGCGCCAGCAGTCGTGGGGAGTGGAGTGAAAAACTGTTTTTT.

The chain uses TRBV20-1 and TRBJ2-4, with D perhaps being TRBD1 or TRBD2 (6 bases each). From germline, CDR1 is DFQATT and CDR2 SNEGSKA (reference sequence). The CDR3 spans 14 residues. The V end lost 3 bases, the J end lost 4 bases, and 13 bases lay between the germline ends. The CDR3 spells CSASDGGPKNIQYF. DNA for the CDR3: TGCAGTGCTAGCGATGGGGGGCCTAAAAACATTCAGTACTTC.

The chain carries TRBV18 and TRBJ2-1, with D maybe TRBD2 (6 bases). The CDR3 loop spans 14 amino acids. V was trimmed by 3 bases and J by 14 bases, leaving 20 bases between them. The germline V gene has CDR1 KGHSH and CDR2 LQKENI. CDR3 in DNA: TGTGCCAGCTCACCCCAACCCGGGGACGGAGGGGAGTTCTTC. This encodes CASSPQPGDGGEFF.

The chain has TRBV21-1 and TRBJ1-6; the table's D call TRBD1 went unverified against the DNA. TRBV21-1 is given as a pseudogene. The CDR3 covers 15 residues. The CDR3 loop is CASRYRGLSNSPLHF. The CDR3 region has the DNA TGTGCCAGCAGATACAGGGGTCTTAGTAATTCACCCCTCCACTTT.

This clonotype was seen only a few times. The CDR3 DNA is TGTGCCAGCAGCGTGGGGGGACGGGGAAACTCCCCCACCTTC. Its translation: CASSVGGRGNSPTF. The genes are TRBV5-6 and TRBJ1-2; the D gene is possibly TRBD1 (5 bases). The CDR3 totals 14 residues. The ends were cut back, 4 bases at V and 13 bases at J, with 23 bases in the middle. Germline CDR1 is SGHDT and CDR2 is YYEEEE. The full variable domain, completed using reference TRBV5-6 and TRBJ1-2, is DAGVTQSPTHLIKTRGQQVTLRCSPKSGHDTVSWYQQALGQGPQFIFQYYEEEERQRGNFPDRFSGHQFPNYSSELNVNALLLGDSALYLCASSVGGRGNSPTFGSGTRLTVV.

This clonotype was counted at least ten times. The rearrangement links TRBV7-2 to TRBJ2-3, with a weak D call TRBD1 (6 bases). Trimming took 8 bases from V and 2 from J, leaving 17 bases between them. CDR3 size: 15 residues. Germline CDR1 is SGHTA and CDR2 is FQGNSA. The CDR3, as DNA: TGTGCCAGCCGGAAGCAGGGGCCGTCCACAGATACGCAGTATTTT. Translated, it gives CASRKQGPSTDTQYF. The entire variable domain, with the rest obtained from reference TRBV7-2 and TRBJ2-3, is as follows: GAGVSQSPSNKVTEKGKDVELRCDPISGHTALYWYRQSLGQGLEFLIYFQGNSAPDKSGLPSDRFSAERTGGSVSTLTIQRTQQEDSAVYLCASRKQGPSTDTQYFGPGTRLTVL.

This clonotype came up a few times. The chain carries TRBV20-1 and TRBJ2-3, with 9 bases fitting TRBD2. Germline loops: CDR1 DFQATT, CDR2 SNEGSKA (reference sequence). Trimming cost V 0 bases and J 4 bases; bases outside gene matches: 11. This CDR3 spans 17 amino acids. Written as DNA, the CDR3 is TGCAGTGCTAGAGATGCTCGGGCGGGGGGGCAGGCAGATACGCAGTATTTT. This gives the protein CSARDARAGGQADTQYF.

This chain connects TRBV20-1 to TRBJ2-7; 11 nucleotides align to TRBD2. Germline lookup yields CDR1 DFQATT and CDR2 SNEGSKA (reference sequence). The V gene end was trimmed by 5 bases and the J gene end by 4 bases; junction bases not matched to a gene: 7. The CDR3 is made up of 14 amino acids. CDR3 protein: CSALLAGARYEQYF. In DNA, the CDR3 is TGCAGTGCTCTACTAGCGGGGGCCCGATACGAGCAGTACTTC.

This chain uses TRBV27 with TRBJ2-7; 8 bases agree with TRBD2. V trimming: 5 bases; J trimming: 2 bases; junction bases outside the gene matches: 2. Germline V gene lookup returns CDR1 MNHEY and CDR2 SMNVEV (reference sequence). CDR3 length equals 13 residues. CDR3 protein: CASSAGGTYEQYF. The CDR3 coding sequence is TGTGCCAGCAGTGCGGGGGGTACCTACGAGCAGTACTTC.